Each of the 7 T cell receptor beta chains below was sequenced from the same sample in a study of cytomegalovirus exposure and HLA in healthy donors (dated by TCRdb to about 2017). Library creation used the immunoSEQ multiplex PCR assay. The multiplex PCR relied on a mix of 60 forward primers for TCR Vbeta segments and 13 reverse primers for TCR Jbeta segments. The table was pulled from immuneACCESS by TCRdb, which kept in-frame rearrangements only. Such tables lose some clones; where checked, under half of the loss comes from unresolved V genes, and the rest has no known cause. The sample table shows some 120,000 clones, and roughly 68% are seen once. The ten most abundant clones make up 5.8% of the sample. The sample was PBMCs. All receptors come from a woman between 50 and 59 years old in good health and CMV-seropositive.

The chain carries TRBV2 and TRBJ1-2, with unresolved D. The ends were cut back, 6 bases at V and 2 bases at J, with 7 bases in the middle. The CDR3 consists of 12 residues. CDR1 SNHLY and CDR2 FYNNEI come from the germline V gene. As DNA, the CDR3 is TGTGCCAGCAGGTGGCCGAACTATGGCTACACCTTC. Translating gives CASRWPNYGYTF.

The chain uses TRBV29-1 and TRBJ1-2; D ambiguous. The CDR3 consists of 11 residues. Germline V gives CDR1 SQVTM, CDR2 ANQGSEA. V gave up 4 bases and J gave up 3 bases, with 6 bases separating them. CDR3 sequence: CSVGPDYGYTF. CDR3 sequence (DNA): TGCAGCGTTGGCCCGGACTATGGCTACACCTTC.

This chain links TRBV14 with TRBJ1-6; D not resolved. Germline V gene lookup returns CDR1 SGHDN and CDR2 FVKESK. CDR3 length: 15 residues. V was clipped by 2 bases and J by 7 bases, with 12 bases between them. The CDR3 bases are TGTGCCAGCAGCCAATCAGACTTGCGGAATTCACCCCTCCACTTT. Translated: CASSQSDLRNSPLHF.

The CDR3 DNA reads TGCGCCAGCAGTACAGGACGTCGCGCAACTAATGAAAAACTGTTTTTT. Residues: CASSTGRRATNEKLFF. The chain recombines TRBV5-1 with TRBJ1-4, with TRBD1 as a possible D gene (5 bases). This CDR3 region has 16 residues. Germline loops: CDR1 SGHRS, CDR2 YFSETQ. The V end lost 5 bases, the J end lost 0 bases, and 14 bases lay between the germline ends.

This clone has a single count. This sequence joins TRBV27 and TRBJ1-6; the D gene is possibly TRBD1 (5 bases). CDR3 length: 14 residues. Germline-derived CDR1 and CDR2 are MNHEY and SMNVEV (reference sequence). V lost 8 bases and J lost 5, with 13 bases in between. The CDR3 here is CASRGDFDNSPLHF. CDR3 bases: TGTGCCAGCCGGGGGGATTTTGATAATTCACCCCTCCACTTT.

CDR3 in DNA: TGTGCCAGCAGTTTCCCCGGGGTGGAGACCCAGTACTTC. Translated: CASSFPGVETQYF. The chain is built from TRBV6-5 and TRBJ2-5; the D gene is possibly TRBD2 (5 bases). Germline assignment: CDR1 MNHEY and CDR2 SVGAGI. This CDR3 is built from 13 residues. Trimming removed 4 bases from V and 5 bases from J, with 11 bases in between.

The V and J genes are TRBV5-4 and TRBJ2-5, with a possible D match to TRBD1 (6 bases). V lost 1 base, J lost 5 bases, and 21 bases lay in between. CDR1 SGHNT and CDR2 YYREEE come from the germline V gene (reference sequence). There are 17 residues in the CDR3. The CDR3 nucleotides read TGTGCCAGCAGCTTGCGGCTGGGGGCCGGTGGGGTGGAGACCCAGTACTTC. This encodes CASSLRLGAGGVETQYF.